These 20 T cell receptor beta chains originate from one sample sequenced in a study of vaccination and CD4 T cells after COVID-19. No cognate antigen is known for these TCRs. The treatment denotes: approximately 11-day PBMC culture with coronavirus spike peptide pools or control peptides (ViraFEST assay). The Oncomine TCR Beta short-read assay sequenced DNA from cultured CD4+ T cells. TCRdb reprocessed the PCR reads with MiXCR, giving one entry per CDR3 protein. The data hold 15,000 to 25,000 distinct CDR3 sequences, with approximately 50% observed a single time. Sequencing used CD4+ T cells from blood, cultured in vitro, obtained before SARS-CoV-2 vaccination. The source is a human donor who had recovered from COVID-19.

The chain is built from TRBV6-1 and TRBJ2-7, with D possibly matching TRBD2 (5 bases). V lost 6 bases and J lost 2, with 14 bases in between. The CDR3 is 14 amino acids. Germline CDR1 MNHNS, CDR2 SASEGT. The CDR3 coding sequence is TGTGCCAGCAGACCGGTCCGGGGAGCCTACGAGCAGTACTTC. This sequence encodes CASRPVRGAYEQYF.

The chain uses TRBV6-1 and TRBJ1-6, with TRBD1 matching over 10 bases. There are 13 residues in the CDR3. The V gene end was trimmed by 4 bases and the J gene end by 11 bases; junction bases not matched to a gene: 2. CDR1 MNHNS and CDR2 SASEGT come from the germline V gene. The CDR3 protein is CASSGGQGAPLHF. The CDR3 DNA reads TGTGCCAGCAGTGGTGGACAGGGGGCACCCCTCCACTTT.

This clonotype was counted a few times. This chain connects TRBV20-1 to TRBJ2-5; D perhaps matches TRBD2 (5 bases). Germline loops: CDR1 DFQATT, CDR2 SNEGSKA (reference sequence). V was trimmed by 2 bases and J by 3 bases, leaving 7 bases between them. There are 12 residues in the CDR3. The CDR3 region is CSARYGEETQYF. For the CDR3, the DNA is TGCAGTGCTAGATACGGGGAAGAGACCCAGTACTTC.

CDR3 sequence reads: CSARVIAAKGETQYF. CDR3 DNA: TGCAGTGCTAGAGTAATAGCAGCAAAGGGAGAGACCCAGTACTTC. The chain recombines TRBV20-1 with TRBJ2-5; D call uncertain. V lost 1 base and J lost 4, with 16 bases in between. The CDR3 covers 15 residues. The germline V gene has CDR1 DFQATT and CDR2 SNEGSKA (reference sequence).

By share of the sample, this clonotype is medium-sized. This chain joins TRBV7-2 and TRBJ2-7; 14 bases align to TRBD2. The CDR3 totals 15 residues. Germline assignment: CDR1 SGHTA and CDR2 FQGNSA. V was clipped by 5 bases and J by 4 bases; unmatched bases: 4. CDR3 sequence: CASSPGLAGVYEQYF. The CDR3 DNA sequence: TGTGCCAGCAGCCCGGGACTAGCGGGAGTATACGAGCAGTACTTC.

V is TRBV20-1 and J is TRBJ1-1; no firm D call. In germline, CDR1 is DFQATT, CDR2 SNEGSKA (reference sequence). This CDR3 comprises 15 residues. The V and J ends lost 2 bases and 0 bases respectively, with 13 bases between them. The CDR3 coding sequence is TGCAGTGCTAGAAGGGCTGGGGAATTGAACACTGAAGCTTTCTTT. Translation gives CSARRAGELNTEAFF.

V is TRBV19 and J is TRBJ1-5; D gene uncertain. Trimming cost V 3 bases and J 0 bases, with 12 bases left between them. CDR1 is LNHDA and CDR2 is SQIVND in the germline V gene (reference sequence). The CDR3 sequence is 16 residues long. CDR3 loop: CASSMGGSNSNQPQHF. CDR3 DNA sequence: TGTGCCAGTAGTATGGGCGGATCGAATAGCAATCAGCCCCAGCATTTT.

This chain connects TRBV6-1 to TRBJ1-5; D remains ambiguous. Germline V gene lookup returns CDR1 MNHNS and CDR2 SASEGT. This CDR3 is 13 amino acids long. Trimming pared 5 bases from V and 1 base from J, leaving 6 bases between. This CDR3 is CASSPVSNQPQHF. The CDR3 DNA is TGTGCCAGCAGTCCAGTCAGCAATCAGCCCCAGCATTTT.

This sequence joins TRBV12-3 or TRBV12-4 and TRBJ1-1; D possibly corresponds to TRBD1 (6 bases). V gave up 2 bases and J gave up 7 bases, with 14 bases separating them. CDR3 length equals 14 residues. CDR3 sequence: CASSLRQGISEAFF. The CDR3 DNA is TGTGCCAGCAGTTTACGGCAGGGGATAAGTGAAGCTTTCTTT.

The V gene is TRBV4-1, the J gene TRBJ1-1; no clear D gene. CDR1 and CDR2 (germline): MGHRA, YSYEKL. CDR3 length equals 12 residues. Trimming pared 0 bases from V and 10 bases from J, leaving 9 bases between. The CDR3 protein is CASSQDTRIAFF. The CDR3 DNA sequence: TGCGCCAGCAGCCAAGACACAAGGATAGCTTTCTTT.

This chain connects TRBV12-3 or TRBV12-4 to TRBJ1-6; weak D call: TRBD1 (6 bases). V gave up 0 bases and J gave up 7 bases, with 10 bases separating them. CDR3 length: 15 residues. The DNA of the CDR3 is TGTGCCAGCAGTTTAGCTGCGGGGGCAAATTCACCCCTCCACTTT. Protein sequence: CASSLAAGANSPLHF.

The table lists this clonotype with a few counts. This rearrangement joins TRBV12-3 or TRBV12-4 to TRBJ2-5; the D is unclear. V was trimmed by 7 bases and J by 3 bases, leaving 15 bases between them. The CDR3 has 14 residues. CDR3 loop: CASTHTDGEETQYF. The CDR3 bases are TGTGCCAGCACTCACACGGACGGAGAAGAGACCCAGTACTTC.

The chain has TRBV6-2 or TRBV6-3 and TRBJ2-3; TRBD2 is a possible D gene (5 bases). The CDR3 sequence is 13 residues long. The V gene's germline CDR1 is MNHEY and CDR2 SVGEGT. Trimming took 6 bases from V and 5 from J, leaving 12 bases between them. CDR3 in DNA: TGTGCCAGCAGGCTCGGGGAGCTAGATACGCAGTATTTT. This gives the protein CASRLGELDTQYF.

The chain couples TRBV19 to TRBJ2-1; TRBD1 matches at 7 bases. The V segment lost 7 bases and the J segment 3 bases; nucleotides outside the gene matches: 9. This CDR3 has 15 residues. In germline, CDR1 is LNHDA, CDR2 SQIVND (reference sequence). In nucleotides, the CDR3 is TGTGCCAGTAAAAGGGGGCTAGCAGACTACAATGAGCAGTTCTTC. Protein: CASKRGLADYNEQFF.

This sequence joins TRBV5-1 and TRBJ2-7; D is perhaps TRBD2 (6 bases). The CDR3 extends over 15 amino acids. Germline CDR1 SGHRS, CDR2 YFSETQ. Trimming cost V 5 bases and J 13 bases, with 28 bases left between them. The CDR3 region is CASSAGQSKEGSVYF. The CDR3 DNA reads TGCGCCAGCAGTGCCGGACAAAGTAAGGAGGGTTCGGTATACTTC.

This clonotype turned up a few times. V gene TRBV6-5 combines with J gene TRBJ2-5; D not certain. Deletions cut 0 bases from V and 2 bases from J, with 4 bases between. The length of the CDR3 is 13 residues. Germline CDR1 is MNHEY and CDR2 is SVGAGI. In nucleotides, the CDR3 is TGTGCCAGCAGTTACTCCGGGCAAGAGACCCAGTACTTC. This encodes CASSYSGQETQYF.

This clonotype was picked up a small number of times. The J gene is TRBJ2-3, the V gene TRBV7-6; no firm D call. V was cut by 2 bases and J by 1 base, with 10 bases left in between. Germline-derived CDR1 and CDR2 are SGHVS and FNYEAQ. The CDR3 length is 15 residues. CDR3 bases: TGTGCCAGCAGCTTACGTCCTGGGGGCACAGATACGCAGTATTTT. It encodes CASSLRPGGTDTQYF.

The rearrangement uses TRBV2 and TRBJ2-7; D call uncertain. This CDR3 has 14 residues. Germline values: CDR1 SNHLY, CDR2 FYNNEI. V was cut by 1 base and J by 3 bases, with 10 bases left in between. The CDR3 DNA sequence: TGTGCCAGCAGTGAAGGGGCTCCCCGCTACGAGCAGTACTTC. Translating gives CASSEGAPRYEQYF.

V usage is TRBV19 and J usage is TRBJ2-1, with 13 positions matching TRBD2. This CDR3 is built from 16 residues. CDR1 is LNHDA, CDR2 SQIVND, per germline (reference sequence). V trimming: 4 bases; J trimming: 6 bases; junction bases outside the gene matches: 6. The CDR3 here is CASSKAGLAGFNEQFF. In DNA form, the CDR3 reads TGTGCCAGTAGTAAAGCGGGACTAGCGGGGTTCAATGAGCAGTTCTTC. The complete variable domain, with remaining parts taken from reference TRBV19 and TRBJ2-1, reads DGGITQSPKYLFRKEGQNVTLSCEQNLNHDAMYWYRQDPGQGLRLIYYSQIVNDFQKGDIAEGYSVSREKKESFPLTVTSAQKNPTAFYLCASSKAGLAGFNEQFFGPGTRLTVL.

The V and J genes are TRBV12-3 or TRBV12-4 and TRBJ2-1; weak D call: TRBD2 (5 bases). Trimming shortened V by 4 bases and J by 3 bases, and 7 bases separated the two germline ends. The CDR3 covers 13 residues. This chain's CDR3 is CASSSTSYNEQFF. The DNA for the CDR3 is TGTGCCAGCAGTTCAACTAGCTACAATGAGCAGTTCTTC.